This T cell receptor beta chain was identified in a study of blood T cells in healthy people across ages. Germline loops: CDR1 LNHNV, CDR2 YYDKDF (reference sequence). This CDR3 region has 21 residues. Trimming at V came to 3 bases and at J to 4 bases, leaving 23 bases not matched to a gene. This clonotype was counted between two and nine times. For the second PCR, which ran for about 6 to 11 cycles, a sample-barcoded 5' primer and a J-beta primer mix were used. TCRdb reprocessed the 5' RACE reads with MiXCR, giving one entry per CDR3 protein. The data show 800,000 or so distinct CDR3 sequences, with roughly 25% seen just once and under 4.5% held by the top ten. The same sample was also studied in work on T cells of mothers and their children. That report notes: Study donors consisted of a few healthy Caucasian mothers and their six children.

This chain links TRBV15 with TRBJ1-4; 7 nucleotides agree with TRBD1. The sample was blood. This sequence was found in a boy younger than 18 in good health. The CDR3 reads CATSSRGWRFEGAQSNEKLFF. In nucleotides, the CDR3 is TGTGCCACCAGCAGTAGGGGCTGGAGGTTCGAGGGGGCGCAAAGTAATGAAAAACTGTTTTTT. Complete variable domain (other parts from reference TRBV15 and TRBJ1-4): DAMVIQNPRYQVTQFGKPVTLSCSQTLNHNVMYWYQQKSSQAPKLLFHYYDKDFNNEADTPDNFQSRRPNTSFCFLDIRSPGLGDTAMYLCATSSRGWRFEGAQSNEKLFFGSGTQLSVL.